This TCR beta chain was recovered during a study of cytomegalovirus exposure and HLA in healthy donors. General study findings and limits: HLA restriction was apparent for most CMV-associated TCR beta chains in a later analysis. TCR beta sequences reportedly predicted the HLA-A and HLA-B alleles of most subjects accurately. The listing of approximately 160 TCR beta chains classed them as cytomegalovirus-associated.

Likely unrecorded immune exposures existed in these nominally healthy donors. Trimming took off 5 bases at V and 9 bases at J, with 14 bases between the two ends. CDR1 MDHEN and CDR2 SYDVKM come from the germline V gene. This CDR3 spans 13 amino acids. A few counts support this clone. Its matching antigen is unknown. PCR involved 60 Vbeta and 13 Jbeta primers. The table came from immunoSEQ multiplex PCR; TCRdb's copy has only in-frame clones and leaves some out. Among about 82,000 clones listed, 74% were seen once. The sequence was obtained from a woman between 45 and 60 years old in good health and CMV-seropositive. J is TRBJ2-4 and V is TRBV28; TRBD2 might be the D (5 bases). The specimen sequenced was PBMCs. CDR3 DNA: TGTGCCAGCAGTCCTGGTGGGAGAGTCATTCAGTACTTC. Protein: CASSPGGRVIQYF.